This T cell receptor (beta chain) derives from a study of identical twins. This clonotype has a handful of counts. The target antigen is unknown. Findings and caveats of the study: Findings depended on cross-sectional statistics rather than tracking the same donors.

TCRdb re-called the 5' RACE reads through MiXCR, storing one row per CDR3 protein. The table has under 350,000 distinct CDR3 sequences, 8.5% to 9.5% seen once. CDR1 is ENHRY and CDR2 is SYGVKD in the germline V gene. The CDR3 loop spans 16 amino acids. The ends lost 10 bases at V and 5 bases at J; junction bases unmatched: 17. The same data also went into a second study, on yellow fever vaccine responses in identical twins.

The V call is TRBV10-3, the J call TRBJ2-3; 8 bases fit TRBD2. This clonotype originated in a woman younger than 30 in good health. Source material: CD8+ T cells sorted from blood. The CDR3 loop is CATGGGSDPSEDTQYF. CDR3 coding DNA: TGTGCCACCGGGGGGGGGAGCGACCCTTCTGAAGATACGCAGTATTTT.